These T cell receptor beta chains were read from a single sample in a study of T cells in Graves' hyperthyroidism and ophthalmopathy. In TCRdb, the multiplex PCR reads were re-called with MiXCR into one record per CDR3 protein. The table includes 200,000 to 250,000 distinct CDR3 sequences, about 17% detected once. The specimen was blood. The origin of the receptors is a woman aged 18-30 years with Graves' ophthalmopathy. CDR3s include the opening cysteine and the closing phenylalanine or tryptophan. The D gene is left open where the match is weak. Some rows mark clone size as missing; the rest say once, few, many or name a class of expanded clone.

clone_size	v_call	d_call	cdr3_length	j_call	cdr3_aa	cdr3_nt
many	TRBV3-1	.	13	TRBJ2-7	CASSQVSGYEQYF	TGTGCCAGCAGCCAAGTGTCAGGCTACGAGCAGTACTTC
many	TRBV7-8	.	13	TRBJ2-2	CASSEGVTGELFF	TGTGCCAGCAGCGAGGGGGTCACCGGGGAGCTGTTTTTT
many	TRBV28	.	14	TRBJ2-2	CASRPGRVTGELFF	TGTGCCAGCAGACCCGGACGGGTCACCGGGGAGCTGTTTTTT
many	TRBV28	TRBD1	16	TRBJ1-2	CASSSGTGGGGYGYTF	TGTGCCAGCAGTTCCGGGACAGGGGGCGGTGGCTATGGCTACACCTTC
few	TRBV15	.	13	TRBJ2-7	CATSRGVDYEQYF	TGTGCCACCAGCAGAGGAGTTGACTACGAGCAGTACTTC
.	TRBV12-3/TRBV12-4	.	12	TRBJ1-4	CASSLYGEKLFF	TGTGCCAGCAGTCTCTACGGTGAAAAACTGTTTTTT
once	TRBV12-5	TRBD2	20	TRBJ2-2	CASGLLTGVLAGLVTGELFF	TGTGCTAGTGGTTTGCTCACGGGTGTGTTAGCGGGATTGGTCACCGGGGAGCTGTTTTTT
few	TRBV19	.	15	TRBJ2-3	CASSPTSSGTDTQYF	TGTGCCAGTTCCCCTACTAGCAGTGGTACAGATACGCAGTATTTT
many	TRBV2	.	14	TRBJ1-2	CASQKGEGTYGYTF	TGTGCCAGTCAGAAGGGGGAAGGGACCTATGGCTACACCTTC
many	TRBV20-1	TRBD1	12	TRBJ1-2	CSARDGTGGYTF	TGCAGTGCTAGAGATGGGACAGGTGGCTACACCTTC
many	TRBV7-9	.	16	TRBJ2-7	CASSLAPTVPAYEQYF	TGTGCCAGCAGCTTAGCCCCTACCGTCCCAGCCTACGAGCAGTACTTC
many	TRBV5-1	TRBD2	17	TRBJ2-1	CASSAGTSGRPVNEQFF	TGCGCCAGCAGCGCTGGGACTAGCGGGAGGCCTGTCAATGAGCAGTTCTTC
many	TRBV7-8	TRBD1	14	TRBJ1-2	CASSLSGTGAGYTF	TGTGCCAGCAGCTTATCCGGGACAGGGGCCGGCTACACCTTC
.	TRBV19	.	14	TRBJ1-5	CASSRQVPGQPQHF	TGTGCCAGTAGTAGACAGGTACCTGGTCAGCCCCAGCATTTT